This T cell receptor (beta chain) was identified in a study of T cells after posttransplantation cyclophosphamide. Generated by immunoSEQ multiplex PCR, the TCRdb table keeps only in-frame clones and is missing some. This repertoire lists 32,000 or so clones without singletons; 2.5% to 3.5% sits in the top ten. This clone was recorded many times. The CDR3 is 14 residues long. V was cut by 4 bases and J by 0 bases, with 10 bases left in between. CDR1 and CDR2 from the germline V gene are SGHTA and FQGNSA. V is TRBV7-2 and J is TRBJ2-7; D unresolved. What was sequenced was PBMCs. This receptor was identified in a woman in her fifties or sixties in good health, CMV-negative, and a related stem cell transplant donor. The CDR3 here is CASSSSYTSYEQYF. The CDR3 region has the DNA TGTGCCAGCAGCTCCTCTTACACCTCCTACGAGCAGTACTTC.